These T cell receptor beta chains were read from a single sample in a study of early T cells in non-severe SARS-CoV-2 infection. TCRdb re-analysed the 5' RACE reads in MiXCR, keeping a single row per CDR3 protein. The data hold 45,000 or so distinct CDR3 sequences, with approximately 6% observed a single time. The sample was whole blood. The receptors were gathered from an adult who was a healthcare worker with PCR-confirmed SARS-CoV-2 infection or an uninfected control (not recorded which). Both conserved end residues are part of each CDR3. D genes are given only for firm matches. Expanded clones are given a class, and other clones once, few, many or no size at all.

d_gene	abundance	j_gene	v_gene	CDR3aa	CDR3nt
NA	few	TRBJ2-1	TRBV7-6	CASSPLRHLSYNEQFF	TGTGCCAGCAGCCCACTTCGGCATCTTTCCTACAATGAGCAGTTCTTC
TRBD1	many	TRBJ1-2	TRBV20-1	CSASPGQGASYGYTF	TGCAGTGCCTCACCGGGACAGGGCGCCAGCTATGGCTACACCTTC
NA	few	TRBJ2-7	TRBV7-2	CASSLAGDYEQYF	TGTGCCAGCAGCTTAGCGGGGGACTACGAGCAGTACTTC
NA	few	TRBJ1-1	TRBV5-1	CASSWGGAATEAFF	TGCGCCAGCAGCTGGGGGGGCGCGGCCACTGAAGCTTTCTTT
NA	NA	TRBJ1-5	TRBV2	CASSGNGDQPQHF	TGTGCCAGCAGTGGGAATGGAGATCAGCCCCAGCATTTT
NA	NA	TRBJ2-2	TRBV6-6	CASSYSGQNTGELFF	TGTGCCAGCAGTTACTCGGGACAGAACACCGGGGAGCTGTTTTTT
TRBD2	many	TRBJ2-1	TRBV10-2	CASRELAGVYNEQFF	TGCGCCAGCAGGGAACTAGCGGGGGTTTACAATGAGCAGTTCTTC
TRBD1	NA	TRBJ2-1	TRBV5-1	CASSRGQGEYNEQFF	TGCGCCAGCAGCCGCGGACAGGGAGAGTACAATGAGCAGTTCTTC
NA	NA	TRBJ2-5	TRBV11-2	CASSASPGVAETQYF	TGTGCCAGCAGCGCTAGTCCCGGGGTGGCGGAGACCCAGTACTTC
NA	few	TRBJ1-6	TRBV6-2/TRBV6-3	CASSPTADASGPLHF	TGTGCCAGCAGCCCAACCGCGGACGCCTCGGGACCCCTCCACTTT
NA	few	TRBJ2-5	TRBV7-2	CASSLEDGGTQYF	TGTGCCAGCAGCTTAGAAGATGGGGGGACCCAGTACTTC
NA	NA	TRBJ2-5	TRBV14	CASSRLVDQETQYF	TGTGCCAGCAGCCGATTAGTCGACCAAGAGACCCAGTACTTC
NA	NA	TRBJ2-5	TRBV1	CTSSHRGGDAETQYF	TGCACCAGCAGCCATCGAGGGGGTGATGCGGAGACCCAGTACTTC
NA	NA	TRBJ2-1	TRBV28	CASSAPGTSVNEQFF	TGTGCCAGCAGTGCCCCCGGGACAAGTGTCAATGAGCAGTTCTTC
NA	many	TRBJ1-6	TRBV2	CASSGAGKVTSPLHF	TGTGCCAGCAGTGGGGCAGGGAAGGTGACTTCACCCCTCCACTTT
TRBD2	NA	TRBJ2-7	TRBV20-1	CSATVAGGLDEQYF	TGCAGTGCCACCGTAGCGGGGGGGCTCGACGAGCAGTACTTC
NA	many	TRBJ1-6	TRBV6-5	CASSYEVGRRTNSPLHF	TGTGCCAGCAGTTACGAGGTCGGAAGGCGGACCAATTCACCCCTCCACTTT
NA	NA	TRBJ2-2	TRBV6-2/TRBV6-3	CASGLVGELFF	TGTGCCAGCGGATTAGTCGGGGAGCTGTTTTTT
TRBD1	many	TRBJ1-2	TRBV13	CASSTTGGDYGYTF	TGTGCCAGCAGCACGACAGGGGGCGACTATGGCTACACCTTC
TRBD1	NA	TRBJ2-7	TRBV4-3	CASSQVDRAYEQYF	TGCGCCAGCAGCCAGGTGGACAGGGCTTACGAGCAGTACTTC